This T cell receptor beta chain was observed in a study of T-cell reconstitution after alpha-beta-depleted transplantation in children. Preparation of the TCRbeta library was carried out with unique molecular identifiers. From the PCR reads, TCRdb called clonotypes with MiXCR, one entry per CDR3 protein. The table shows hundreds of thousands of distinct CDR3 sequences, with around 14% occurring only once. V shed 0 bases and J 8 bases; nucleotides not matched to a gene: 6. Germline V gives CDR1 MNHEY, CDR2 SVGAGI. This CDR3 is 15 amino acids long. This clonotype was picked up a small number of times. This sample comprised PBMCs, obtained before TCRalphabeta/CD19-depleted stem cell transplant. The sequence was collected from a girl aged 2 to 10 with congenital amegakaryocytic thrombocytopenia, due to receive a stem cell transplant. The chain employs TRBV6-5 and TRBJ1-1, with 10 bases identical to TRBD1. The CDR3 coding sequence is TGTGCCAGCAGTTACTCCTATACGACAGGGGGCGAAGCTTTCTTT. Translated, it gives CASSYSYTTGGEAFF.